Described below is a single T cell receptor beta chain sequence and its context. Its antigen remains undetermined. No base quality information exists; no much larger clone differs at one position. This record belongs to a study of blood T cell repertoires in COVID-19 (dated by TCRdb to the early 2020s). As for the study more broadly: The collaborator samples originated in the United States, Italy and Spain and spanned the acute and convalescent phases of COVID-19. The material from the prospective study consisted of cDNA or gDNA derived from T cells, B-cell-depleted T cells, or PBMCs. Subjects who had been exposed to COVID-19, were actively infected with it, or had recovered from it provided the deeply sampled blood TCRbeta repertoires that made up the dataset. The repertoires were made available in a free public database intended to serve as a resource for research on the immune response to SARS-CoV-2. Samples came from the ongoing ImmuneRACE study (first 160 participants) plus 1,254 subjects from 6 global collaborators. A de-identified subject ID, COVID-19 status, age in years and sex were almost always included in the sample metadata. HLA class I and class II types, where available, came from metadata supplied by the sample provider rather than from assay-based typing.

TCRbeta CDR3 regions were amplified from genomic DNA by means of the immunoSEQ Assay, a bias-controlled multiplex PCR. In the authors' own workflow: Nucleated cell counts per sample were estimated from amplification of reference gene primers within the assay. Sequence reads were collapsed and filtered to measure the absolute abundance of every unique TCRbeta CDR3 rearrangement. For each sample, productive Simpson clonality was calculated as the square root of Simpson's diversity index over productive rearrangements. In TCRdb, the immuneACCESS table is reduced to in-frame sequences with V and J assigned. These tables do not hold every clone; where another copy was compared, an unresolved V gene accounts for under half, and the others remain unexplained. V and J calls and clone size are those listed in that table; D and trimming were worked out from the DNA. For this sample there are 30,000 to 45,000 clones; 80% to 95% appear just once. The biggest ten clones account for 2.2% of the sample.

Collaborating institutions collected whole blood in K2EDTA tubes following their own protocols. For TCRbeta analysis, collaborator samples were shipped as frozen whole blood, as isolated PBMCs, or as DNA extracted from either sample type. On the study overall, not on this receptor specifically: The amount of clinical and demographic metadata varied by source and participant and was provided uncurated.

Spanning cysteine to phenylalanine, the CDR3 consists of 12 amino acids. This entry keeps only the CDR3 DNA: 36 bases, framed from base 1. The sequence was obtained from a man aged 50 to 60 with active COVID-19. The sequence is built from TRBV21-1 and TRBJ1-4; the table's D call, TRBD1, was not checked against the DNA. TRBV21-1 represents a pseudogene. Sequences were obtained from peripheral blood. This receptor carries the CDR3 CAQDRVGEKLFF. The DNA sequence is as follows: TGTGCTCAGGACAGGGTTGGCGAAAAACTGTTTTTT.